Reported below is one TCR beta chain. Its antigen is unknown. Diagnoses used clinical symptoms, serum thyroxine and TRAb, thyroid ultrasound and orbital computed tomography. Fresh peripheral blood, 7.5 to 10 ml, yielded the PBMCs. CDR1 is SNHLY and CDR2 is FYNNEI in the germline V gene. V lost 4 bases, J lost 2 bases, and 8 bases lay in between. CDR3 size: 14 residues. The entry originates in a study of T cells in Graves' hyperthyroidism and ophthalmopathy. Study results and caveats: The model's output predicted ophthalmopathy at a median of around 7 months prior to onset.

Amplification of TCR beta CDR3 regions used RNA as the template. When the TCR CDR3 underwent first-round RT-PCR, the HTBI primer set was used. Via MiXCR, TCRdb re-called the multiplex PCR reads, giving one row per CDR3 protein. The sample records approximately 520,000 distinct CDR3 sequences, roughly 24% being singletons. Sequencing input: blood. The chain carries TRBV2 and TRBJ2-2; D call uncertain. The clonotype originates from a woman aged 25 to 45 with Graves' ophthalmopathy. The CDR3 region is CASSVKPNTGELFF. DNA of the CDR3: TGTGCCAGCAGTGTGAAGCCTAACACCGGGGAGCTGTTTTTT.